Following are 5 T cell receptor beta chains from one sample sequenced in a study of T cells in Graves' hyperthyroidism and ophthalmopathy. Using RNA transcripts as the source, TCR beta CDR3 regions were amplified. The study used the HTBI primer set for a first-round RT-PCR of the TCR CDR3. A single record per CDR3 protein comes from TCRdb applying MiXCR to the multiplex PCR reads. The table shows roughly 380,000 distinct CDR3 sequences, with about a sixth occurring only once. The sample was blood. The receptors were gathered from a woman in her forties with Graves' ophthalmopathy.

This clonotype was recorded many times. The chain combines TRBV25-1 with TRBJ1-1, with 11 positions matching TRBD1. The CDR3 covers 14 residues. The V gene end was trimmed by 4 bases and the J gene end by 6 bases; junction bases not matched to a gene: 4. Germline V gene data show CDR1 as MGHDK and CDR2 as SYGVNS. DNA of the CDR3: TGTGCCAGCAGTGCAGGACAGGGGGCGGCTGAAGCTTTCTTT. Protein: CASSAGQGAAEAFF.

The V and J genes are TRBV5-1 and TRBJ2-7, with a possible D match to TRBD2 (5 bases). The CDR3 contains 14 residues. V was trimmed by 2 bases and J by 2 bases, leaving 11 bases between them. Looked up from germline, CDR1 is SGHRS and CDR2 is YFSETQ. CDR3 sequence (DNA): TGCGCCAGCAGCTTTAATGGAGGCCCCTACGAGCAGTACTTC. This codes for CASSFNGGPYEQYF.

The CDR3 here is CASGTGVQETQYF. The CDR3 nucleotides read TGTGCCAGCGGGACAGGGGTCCAAGAGACCCAGTACTTC. The chain employs TRBV6-2 or TRBV6-3 and TRBJ2-5, with TRBD1 identical over 10 bases. The V gene end was trimmed by 8 bases and the J gene end by 1 base; junction bases not matched to a gene: 1. Germline loops: CDR1 MNHEY, CDR2 SVGEGT. The CDR3 sequence is 13 residues long.

This clonotype was detected many times. The V call is TRBV28, the J call TRBJ2-5; D may be TRBD2 (7 bases). The CDR3 is 15 amino acids. CDR1 and CDR2 from the germline V gene are MDHEN and SYDVKM. V lost 1 base and J lost 3, with 12 bases in between. The CDR3 bases are TGTGCCAGCAGTTTATCGGGGGGCCTAAAAGAGACCCAGTACTTC. As protein: CASSLSGGLKETQYF.

Ten or more counts support this clonotype. The V call is TRBV4-1, the J call TRBJ2-2, with D unresolved. Germline-derived CDR1 and CDR2 are MGHRA and YSYEKL. V was cut by 1 base and J by 4 bases, with 4 bases left in between. This CDR3 region has 13 residues. The CDR3 protein is CASSQGVTGELFF. The CDR3 DNA follows: TGCGCCAGCAGCCAAGGGGTCACCGGGGAGCTGTTTTTT.